This T cell receptor beta chain was found in a study of beta chain features in type 1 diabetes. The CDR3 consists of 14 residues. Germline V lookup: CDR1 GTSNPN, CDR2 SVGIG (reference sequence). The germline V and J ends were trimmed by 0 bases and 0 bases, with 9 bases remaining between them. This clone was detected only a few times. Every isolated RNA sample was fully reverse transcribed, so sequencing captured expressed TCRB transcripts. This table comes from immunoSEQ multiplex PCR, and its TCRdb copy is limited to in-frame clones, with some not included. The table lists hundreds of thousands of clones, roughly a sixth of them singletons.

The chain is built from TRBV30 and TRBJ2-7; no clear D. The specimen sequenced was naive CD4+ T cells from blood. The TCR comes from a young man in good health. This CDR3 reads CAWSVQRNSYEQYF. In DNA, the CDR3 is TGTGCCTGGAGTGTACAAAGAAACTCCTACGAGCAGTACTTC.